In this sample, the clone carrying this TCR beta chain turned up many times. Its target is unknown. The sample originates from a study of CD8+CD57+ T cells in acquired aplastic anemia. The use of genomic DNA as template underpinned the TCR beta VDJ and CDR3 profiling. TCRdb re-derived calls from the reads in MiXCR, one entry per CDR3 protein. This sample carries 250,000 or so distinct CDR3 sequences, approximately 45% of them seen once, and the ten largest clones take 7% to 9.5%. The authors sequenced patients whose flow cytometry had shown CD8+CD57+ cell expansion. The CDR3 sequence is 16 residues long. Trimming stripped 5 bases from V and 0 bases from J, with 14 bases between. Germline-derived CDR1 and CDR2 are LNHNV and YYDKDF (reference sequence). Study-wide results and limits: Patient and control CD8+ Simpson's diversity was not significantly different.

Sequenced sample: sorted CD4+, CD8+, or CD8+CD57+ T cells (not recorded which) from PBMCs. The rearrangement links TRBV15 to TRBJ1-3; D gene ambiguous. The receptor was isolated from a human donor with aplastic anemia. The CDR3 DNA follows: TGTGCCACCAGCGGGCCTGGAGGCGGCTCTGGAAACACCATATATTTT. It translates to CATSGPGGGSGNTIYF.